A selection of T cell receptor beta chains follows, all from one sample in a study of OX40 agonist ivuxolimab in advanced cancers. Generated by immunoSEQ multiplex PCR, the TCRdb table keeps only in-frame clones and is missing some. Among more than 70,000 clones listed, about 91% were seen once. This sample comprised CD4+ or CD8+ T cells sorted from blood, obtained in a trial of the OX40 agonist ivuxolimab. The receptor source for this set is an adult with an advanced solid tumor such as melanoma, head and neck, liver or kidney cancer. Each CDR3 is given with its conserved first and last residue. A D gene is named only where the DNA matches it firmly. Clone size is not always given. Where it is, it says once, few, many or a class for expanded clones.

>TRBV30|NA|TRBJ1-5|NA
TGTGCCTGGAGTGGGAGGGGAGATCAGCCCCAGCATTTT
CAWSGRGDQPQHF
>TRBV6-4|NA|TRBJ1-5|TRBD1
TGTGCCAGCAGTGGGGGGGACAGGGAAGGGATTCAGCCCCAGCATTTT
CASSGGDREGIQPQHF
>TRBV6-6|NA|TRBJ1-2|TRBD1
TGTGCCAGCAGTTACAGGACAGGGAAGGGCTATGGCTACACCTTC
CASSYRTGKGYGYTF
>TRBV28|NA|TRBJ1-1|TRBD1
TGTGCCAGCGTCTCGTCAGGGGGGACTGAAGCTTTCTTT
CASVSSGGTEAFF
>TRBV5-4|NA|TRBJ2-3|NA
TGTGCCAGCAGTTTAAAGACGACGACAGATACGCAGTATTTT
CASSLKTTTDTQYF
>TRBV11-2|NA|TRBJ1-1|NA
TGTGCCAGCAGCTTGAGGATGAACACTGAAGCTTTCTTT
CASSLRMNTEAFF
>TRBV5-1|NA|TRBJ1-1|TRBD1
TGCGCCAGTACCGACAGGGCCACTGAAGCTTTCTTT
CASTDRATEAFF
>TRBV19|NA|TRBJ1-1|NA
TGTGCCAGTAGTTCTCGACAGACGCGGAACACTGAAGCTTTCTTT
CASSSRQTRNTEAFF
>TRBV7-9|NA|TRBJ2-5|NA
TGTGCCAGCAGCCGAACAGGGCAAGAGACCCAGTACTTC
CASSRTGQETQYF
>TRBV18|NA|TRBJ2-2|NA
TGTGCCAGCTCACCAGGGGCTGACCGTCCCCCCCCGAACACCGGGGAGCTGTTTTTT
CASSPGADRPPPNTGELFF
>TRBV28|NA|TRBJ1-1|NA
TGTGCCAGCAGAATGGGAGGGTGGTTCACTGAAGCTTTCTTT
CASRMGGWFTEAFF
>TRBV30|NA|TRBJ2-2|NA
TGTGCCTGGAGTGTATTGGGAATGAACACCGGGGAGCTGTTTTTT
CAWSVLGMNTGELFF
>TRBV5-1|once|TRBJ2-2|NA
TGCGCCAGCAGCTTAGTGGGCGCCCGCAACACCGGGGAGCTGTTTTTT
CASSLVGARNTGELFF
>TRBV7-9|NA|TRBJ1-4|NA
TGTGCCAGCAGCTTAAATTACGGGACACTGGGAGAAAAACTGTTTTTT
CASSLNYGTLGEKLFF